The T cell receptor (beta chain) under discussion was sequenced for a study of shared clonotypes between healthy human individuals. On this clone: Its target is unknown.

V was clipped by 2 bases and J by 12 bases, with 17 bases between them. This CDR3 has 13 amino acids. Per the germline V gene, CDR1 is KGHSH and CDR2 is LQKENI. Data came from immunoSEQ multiplex PCR; TCRdb stores just in-frame clones and leaves some out. The sample consists of about 2.3 million clones, approximately 93% of them appearing once. General study results and limits: There were few donors, and this limited the genetic and exposure-history diversity represented.

The genes are TRBV18 and TRBJ2-7; D is undetermined. Specimen: naive CD4+ T cells from PBMCs. The subset: CD45RA+ positively selected. The receptor was derived from a man between 18 and 29 years old in good health. Some clones in this sample may be carry-over from other donors' samples. CDR3 bases: TGTGCCAGCTCACCAAATAGGGATAGGCACCCGTACTTC. Encoded protein: CASSPNRDRHPYF.